This entry concerns a single T cell receptor (beta chain). Its antigen is unidentified. Treatment was busulfan-fludarabine conditioning, a marrow graft, and cyclophosphamide on days +3 and +4. The data originate from a study of T cells after posttransplantation cyclophosphamide. The repertoire was sequenced with immunoSEQ multiplex PCR; TCRdb's copy has only in-frame clones and lacks some. The sample has 15,000 or so clones; roughly 93% are singletons. Findings and limits, study-wide: TRB overlap between skin or GI tissue T cells and blood was limited.

Trimming at V came to 8 bases and at J to 11 bases, leaving 6 bases not matched to a gene. This CDR3 is 11 amino acids long. Germline V gives CDR1 MDHEN, CDR2 SYDVKM. Sequencing used CD4+ T cells sorted from blood, obtained after allogeneic stem cell transplant with posttransplant cyclophosphamide. The chain employs TRBV28 and TRBJ1-1, with 9 nucleotides matching TRBD1. The TCR sequence derives from a male patient between 55 and 70 years old who received an allogeneic stem cell transplant from a related donor and was CMV-positive. A subset of T cells may come from the graft donor. The CDR3 spells CASHRGRGAFF. The CDR3 DNA reads as TGTGCCAGCCACAGGGGGCGCGGGGCTTTCTTT.